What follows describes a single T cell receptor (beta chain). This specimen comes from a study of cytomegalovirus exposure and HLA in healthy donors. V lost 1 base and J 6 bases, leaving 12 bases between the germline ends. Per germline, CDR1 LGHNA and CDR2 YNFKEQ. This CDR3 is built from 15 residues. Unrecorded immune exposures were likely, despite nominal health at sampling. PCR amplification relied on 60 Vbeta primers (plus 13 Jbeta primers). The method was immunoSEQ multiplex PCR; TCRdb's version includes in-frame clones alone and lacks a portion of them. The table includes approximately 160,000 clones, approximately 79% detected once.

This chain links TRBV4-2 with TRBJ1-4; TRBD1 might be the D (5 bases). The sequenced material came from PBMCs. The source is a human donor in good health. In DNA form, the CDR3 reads TGTGCCAGCAGCCAAGCGGGCAGGGCCGATGAAAAACTGTTTTTT. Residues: CASSQAGRADEKLFF.